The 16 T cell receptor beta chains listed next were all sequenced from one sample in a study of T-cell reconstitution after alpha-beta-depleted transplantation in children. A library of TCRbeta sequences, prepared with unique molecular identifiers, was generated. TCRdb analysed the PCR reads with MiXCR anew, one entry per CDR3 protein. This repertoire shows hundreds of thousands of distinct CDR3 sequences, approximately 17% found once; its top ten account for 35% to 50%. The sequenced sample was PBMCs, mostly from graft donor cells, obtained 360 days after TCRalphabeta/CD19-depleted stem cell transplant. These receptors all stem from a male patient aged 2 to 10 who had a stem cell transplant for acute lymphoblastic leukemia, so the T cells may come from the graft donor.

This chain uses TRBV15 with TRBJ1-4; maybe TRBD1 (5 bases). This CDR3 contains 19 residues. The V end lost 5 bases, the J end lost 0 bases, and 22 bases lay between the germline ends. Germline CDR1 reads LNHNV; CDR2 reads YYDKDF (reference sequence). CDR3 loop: CATSPRVGRELSTNEKLFF. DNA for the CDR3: TGTGCCACCAGCCCCCGGGTCGGCAGGGAACTATCAACTAATGAAAAACTGTTTTTT.

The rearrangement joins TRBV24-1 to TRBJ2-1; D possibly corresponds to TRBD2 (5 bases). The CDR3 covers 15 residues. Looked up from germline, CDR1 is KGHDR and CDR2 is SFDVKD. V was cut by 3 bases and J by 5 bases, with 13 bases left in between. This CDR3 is CATSDDGGPDNEQFF. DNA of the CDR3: TGTGCCACCAGTGATGATGGAGGCCCCGACAATGAGCAGTTCTTC.

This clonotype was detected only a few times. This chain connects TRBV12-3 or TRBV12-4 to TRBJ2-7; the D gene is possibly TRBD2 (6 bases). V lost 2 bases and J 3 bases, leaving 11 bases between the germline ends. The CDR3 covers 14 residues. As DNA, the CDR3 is TGTGCCAGCAGTTTAAGGACGGACTACTACGAGCAGTACTTC. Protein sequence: CASSLRTDYYEQYF.

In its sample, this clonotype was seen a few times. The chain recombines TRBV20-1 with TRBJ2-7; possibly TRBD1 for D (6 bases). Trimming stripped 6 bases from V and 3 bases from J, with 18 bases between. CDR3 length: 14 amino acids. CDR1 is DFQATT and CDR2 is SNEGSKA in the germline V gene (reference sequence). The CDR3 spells CSADDLRTDYEQYF. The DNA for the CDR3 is TGCAGTGCCGACGACTTGAGGACAGACTACGAGCAGTACTTC.

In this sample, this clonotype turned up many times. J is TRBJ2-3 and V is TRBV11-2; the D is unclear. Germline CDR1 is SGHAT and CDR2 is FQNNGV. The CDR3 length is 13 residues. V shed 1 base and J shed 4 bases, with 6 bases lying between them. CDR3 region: CASSLVVSDTQYF. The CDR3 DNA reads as TGTGCCAGCAGCTTAGTTGTCTCAGATACGCAGTATTTT.

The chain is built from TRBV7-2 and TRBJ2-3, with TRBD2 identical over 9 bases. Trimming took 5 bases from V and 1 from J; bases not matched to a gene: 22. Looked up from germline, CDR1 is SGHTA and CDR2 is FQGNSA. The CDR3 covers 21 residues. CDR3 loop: CASSRRWGLWREGLGTDTQYF. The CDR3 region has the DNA TGTGCCAGCAGCCGCCGATGGGGGTTATGGCGGGAGGGTTTGGGCACAGATACGCAGTATTTT.

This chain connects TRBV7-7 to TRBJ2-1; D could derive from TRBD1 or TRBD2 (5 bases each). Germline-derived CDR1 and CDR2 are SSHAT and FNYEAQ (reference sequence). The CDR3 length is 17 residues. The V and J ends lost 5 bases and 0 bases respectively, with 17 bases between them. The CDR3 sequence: CASSLFTRGSSYNEQFF. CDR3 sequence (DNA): TGTGCCAGCAGCCTGTTTACGAGGGGAAGCTCCTACAATGAGCAGTTCTTC.

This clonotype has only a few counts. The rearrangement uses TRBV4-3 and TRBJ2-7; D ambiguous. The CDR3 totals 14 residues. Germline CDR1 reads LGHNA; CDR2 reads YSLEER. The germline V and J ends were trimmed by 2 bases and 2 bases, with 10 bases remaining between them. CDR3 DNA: TGCGCCAGCAGCCAAAGGACCCACGCCTACGAGCAGTACTTC. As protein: CASSQRTHAYEQYF.

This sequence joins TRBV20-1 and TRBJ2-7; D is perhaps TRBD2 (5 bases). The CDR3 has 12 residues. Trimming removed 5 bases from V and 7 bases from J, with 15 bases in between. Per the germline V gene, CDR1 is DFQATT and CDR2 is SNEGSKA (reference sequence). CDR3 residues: CSAPTRSWEQYF. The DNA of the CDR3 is TGCAGTGCTCCAACTAGATCGTGGGAGCAGTACTTC.

CDR3: CSVAGGVMTNEKLFF. CDR3 nucleotide sequence: TGCAGCGTCGCGGGAGGGGTGATGACTAATGAAAAACTGTTTTTT. The J gene is TRBJ1-4, the V gene TRBV29-1, with D possibly being TRBD1 (5 bases). CDR3 length: 15 amino acids. Germline V gene data show CDR1 as SQVTM and CDR2 as ANQGSEA. The ends were cut back, 6 bases at V and 2 bases at J, with 16 bases in the middle.

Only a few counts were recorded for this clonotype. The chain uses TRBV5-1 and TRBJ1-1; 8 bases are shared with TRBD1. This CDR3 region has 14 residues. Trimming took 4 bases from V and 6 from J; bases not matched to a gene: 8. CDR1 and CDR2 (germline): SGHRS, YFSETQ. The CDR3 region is CASSTPDRDPEAFF. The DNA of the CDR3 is TGCGCCAGCAGCACCCCGGACAGGGACCCTGAAGCTTTCTTT.

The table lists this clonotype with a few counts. In DNA, the CDR3 is TGTGCCAGCAGCCACCGCCTCTCCGGGACTAGCGGGGCAGATACGCAGTATTTT. Encoded protein: CASSHRLSGTSGADTQYF. The chain has TRBV3-1 and TRBJ2-3; TRBD2 aligns across 13 bases. The junction had 10 bases not matched to a gene; V was cut back by 3 bases and J by 4 bases. The germline CDR1 and CDR2 sequences are LGHDT and YNNKEL (reference sequence). The CDR3 consists of 18 residues.

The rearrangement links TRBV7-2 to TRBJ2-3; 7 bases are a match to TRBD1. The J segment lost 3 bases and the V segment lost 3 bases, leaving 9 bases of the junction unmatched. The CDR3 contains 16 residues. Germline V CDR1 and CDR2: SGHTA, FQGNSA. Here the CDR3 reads CASSLGQGVVTDTQYF. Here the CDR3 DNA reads TGTGCCAGCAGCTTGGGGCAGGGGGTTGTAACAGATACGCAGTATTTT.

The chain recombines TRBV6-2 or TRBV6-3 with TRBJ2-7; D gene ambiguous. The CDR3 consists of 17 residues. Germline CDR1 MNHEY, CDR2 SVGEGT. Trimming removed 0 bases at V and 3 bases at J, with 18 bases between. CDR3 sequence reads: CASSYSGVDGPNYEQYF. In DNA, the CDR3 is TGTGCCAGCAGTTACTCGGGTGTGGACGGGCCAAACTACGAGCAGTACTTC.

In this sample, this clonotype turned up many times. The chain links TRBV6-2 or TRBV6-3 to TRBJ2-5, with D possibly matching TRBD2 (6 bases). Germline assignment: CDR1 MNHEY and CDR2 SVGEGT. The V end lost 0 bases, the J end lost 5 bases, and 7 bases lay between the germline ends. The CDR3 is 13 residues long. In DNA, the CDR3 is TGTGCCAGCAGTTACTCAGGGAGGGAGACCCAGTACTTC. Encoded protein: CASSYSGRETQYF.

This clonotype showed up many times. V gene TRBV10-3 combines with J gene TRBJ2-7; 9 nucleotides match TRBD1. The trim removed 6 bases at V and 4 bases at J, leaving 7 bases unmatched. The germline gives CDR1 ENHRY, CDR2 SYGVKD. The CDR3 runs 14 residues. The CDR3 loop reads CAIRKFGTGYEQYF. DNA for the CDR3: TGTGCCATCAGGAAGTTTGGGACAGGGTACGAGCAGTACTTC.